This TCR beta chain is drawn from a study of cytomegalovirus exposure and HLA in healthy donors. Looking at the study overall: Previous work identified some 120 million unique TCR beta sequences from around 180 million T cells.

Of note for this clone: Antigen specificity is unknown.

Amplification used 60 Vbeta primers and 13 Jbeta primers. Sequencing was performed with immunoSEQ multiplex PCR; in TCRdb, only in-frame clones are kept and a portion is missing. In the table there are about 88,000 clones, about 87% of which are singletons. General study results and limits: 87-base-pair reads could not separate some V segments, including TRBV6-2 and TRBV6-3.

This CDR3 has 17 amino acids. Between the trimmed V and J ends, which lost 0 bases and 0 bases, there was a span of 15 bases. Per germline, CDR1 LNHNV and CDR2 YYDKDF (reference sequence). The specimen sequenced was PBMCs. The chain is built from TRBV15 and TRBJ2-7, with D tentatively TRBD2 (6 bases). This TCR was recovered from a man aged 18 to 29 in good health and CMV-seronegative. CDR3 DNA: TGTGCCACCAGCAGAGAAGCTAGCGTCGAAAGCTCCTACGAGCAGTACTTC. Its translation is CATSREASVESSYEQYF.